Each of the 28 T cell receptor beta chains below was sequenced from the same sample in a study of T cells in Graves' hyperthyroidism and ophthalmopathy. Regions amplified from RNA transcripts were the TCR beta CDR3 regions. TCR CDR3 underwent first-round RT-PCR with the HTBI primer set. Each CDR3 protein is one row after TCRdb ran MiXCR on the multiplex PCR reads. The sample lists about 420,000 distinct CDR3 sequences, roughly 14% seen once, with 7.5% to 9% in the top ten. The sample was blood. These receptor sequences come from a woman in her late teens or twenties with Graves' hyperthyroidism.

Many counts were recorded for this clonotype. The rearrangement joins TRBV28 to TRBJ2-5; the D gene is possibly TRBD1 (9 bases). With 3 bases removed from V and 13 bases from J, the gap between germline ends came to 27 bases. The CDR3 is 16 amino acids. CDR1 is MDHEN, CDR2 SYDVKM, per germline. CDR3 DNA: TGTGCCAGCAGTTTTGTACGGGACAGGGCTCTGCGGGGGGCGTACTTC. It is translated as CASSFVRDRALRGAYF.

The chain employs TRBV14 and TRBJ1-1; D is unclear. V dropped 5 bases and J dropped 6 bases, with 13 bases sitting between them. Germline loops: CDR1 SGHDN, CDR2 FVKESK. This CDR3 comprises 13 residues. The CDR3 region has the DNA TGTGCCAGCAGCTCTCATCTGAGGGCTGAAGCTTTCTTT. Its protein is CASSSHLRAEAFF.

Regarding this clonotype: A much larger clone sits a single nucleotide away, making a read error possible. The chain is built from TRBV27 and TRBJ2-3, with D possibly TRBD2 on 6 matching bases. The CDR3 loop spans 13 amino acids. Germline CDR1 is MNHEY and CDR2 is SMNVEV (reference sequence). The CDR3 bases are TGTGCCACCGGAGGGACGGCCTCAGGGACGCTGTATTTT. It yields the protein CATGGTASGTLYF.

This clonotype has ten or more counts. V usage is TRBV4-1 and J usage is TRBJ2-5; TRBD1 is a possible D gene (6 bases). The CDR3 consists of 15 residues. Deletions cut 2 bases from V and 2 bases from J, with 12 bases between. Germline V CDR1 and CDR2: MGHRA, YSYEKL. CDR3 sequence (DNA): TGCGCCAGCAGCCAAACCGGGACACCTCAAGAGACCCAGTACTTC. Amino acid sequence: CASSQTGTPQETQYF.

The gene calls are TRBV12-3 or TRBV12-4 and TRBJ1-1; D possibly corresponds to TRBD1 (6 bases). Trimming removed 7 bases from V and 10 bases from J, with 16 bases in between. CDR3 length: 12 residues. CDR3 amino acids: CASTPDRLRAFF. The CDR3 nucleotides read TGTGCCAGCACTCCGGACAGACTAAGAGCTTTCTTT.

V gene TRBV30 combines with J gene TRBJ2-5; D not resolved. This CDR3 spans 13 amino acids. Trimming cost V 0 bases and J 0 bases, with 5 bases left between them. The V gene's germline CDR1 is GTSNPN and CDR2 SVGIG (reference sequence). The CDR3 protein is CAWSVQYQETQYF. The CDR3 DNA sequence: TGTGCCTGGAGTGTACAATACCAAGAGACCCAGTACTTC.

This chain connects TRBV7-9 to TRBJ2-2; no clear D gene. The CDR3 extends over 15 amino acids. The germline gives CDR1 SEHNR, CDR2 FQNEAQ (reference sequence). Deletions cut 5 bases from V and 2 bases from J, with 12 bases between. The CDR3 sequence: CASSLTGPNTGELFF. CDR3 DNA: TGTGCCAGCAGCCTGACCGGGCCTAACACCGGGGAGCTGTTTTTT. Full variable domain (remainder filled in from reference TRBV7-9 and TRBJ2-2): DTGVSQNPRHKITKRGQNVTFRCDPISEHNRLYWYRQTLGQGPEFLTYFQNEAQLEKSRLLSDRFSAERPKGSFSTLEIQRTEQGDSAMYLCASSLTGPNTGELFFGEGSRLTVL.

In this sample, this clonotype turned up a few times. V is TRBV20-1 and J is TRBJ1-2; D uncertain. CDR1 is DFQATT and CDR2 is SNEGSKA in the germline V gene (reference sequence). CDR3 length: 14 amino acids. Trimming shortened V by 3 bases and J by 3 bases, and 14 bases separated the two germline ends. The chain's CDR3 is CSASIARSDYGYTF. The CDR3 nucleotides read TGCAGTGCTAGTATCGCTAGGTCTGACTATGGCTACACCTTC.

Many counts were recorded for this clonotype. The chain combines TRBV20-1 with TRBJ2-1; 9 bases are a match to TRBD2. The CDR3 has 16 residues. The V segment lost 1 base and the J segment 9 bases; nucleotides outside the gene matches: 13. The germline gives CDR1 DFQATT, CDR2 SNEGSKA (reference sequence). The CDR3 loop reads CSARGRGGQLGAEQFF. The CDR3 DNA reads TGCAGTGCTAGAGGGCGGGGGGGCCAACTTGGCGCTGAGCAGTTCTTC.

This clonotype was observed many times. The chain recombines TRBV11-1 with TRBJ1-1; tentative D call: TRBD1 (5 bases). The CDR3 extends over 14 amino acids. V lost 6 bases to trimming and J lost 4 bases, with 15 bases between them. CDR1 is SGHAT, CDR2 FQDESV, per germline (reference sequence). DNA of the CDR3: TGTGCCAGCAGTTTCGCTGAGAGGGGCACTGAAGCTTTCTTT. It translates to CASSFAERGTEAFF.

In its sample, this clonotype was seen many times. The chain carries TRBV5-1 and TRBJ1-2; no definite D call. The germline V gene has CDR1 SGHRS and CDR2 YFSETQ. This CDR3 region has 14 residues. Trimming took off 0 bases at V and 2 bases at J, with 8 bases between the two ends. The CDR3 DNA sequence: TGCGCCAGCAGCTTGGGTTGGCAGAACTATGGCTACACCTTC. As protein: CASSLGWQNYGYTF.

At least ten counts were recorded for this clonotype. J is TRBJ2-3 and V is TRBV3-1, with 9 bases lining up with TRBD2. The V segment lost 7 bases and the J segment 2 bases; nucleotides outside the gene matches: 7. This CDR3 is built from 15 residues. From germline, CDR1 is LGHDT and CDR2 YNNKEL (reference sequence). CDR3 amino acids: CASTRTSEATDTQYF. The CDR3 coding sequence is TGTGCCAGCACTAGGACTAGCGAAGCCACAGATACGCAGTATTTT.

This clonotype was observed many times. The genes are TRBV3-1 and TRBJ2-3; 9 nucleotides line up with TRBD1. This CDR3 contains 14 residues. V lost 4 bases, J lost 5 bases, and 4 bases stayed unmatched. Germline V CDR1 and CDR2: LGHDT, YNNKEL (reference sequence). This CDR3 reads CASSLTGGIDTQYF. Written as DNA, the CDR3 is TGTGCCAGCAGCCTGACAGGGGGGATAGATACGCAGTATTTT.

The gene calls are TRBV5-1 and TRBJ1-3; D is unresolved. This CDR3 has 15 amino acids. Germline CDR1 reads SGHRS; CDR2 reads YFSETQ. V was clipped by 4 bases and J by 0 bases, with 11 bases between them. The CDR3: CASSLAPNSGNTIYF. CDR3 bases: TGCGCCAGCAGCCTGGCACCGAACTCTGGAAACACCATATATTTT.

The chain couples TRBV20-1 to TRBJ2-5, with 7 positions matching TRBD2. The J segment lost 1 base and the V segment lost 1 base, leaving 9 bases of the junction unmatched. Germline CDR1 DFQATT, CDR2 SNEGSKA (reference sequence). CDR3 size: 16 residues. CDR3 DNA: TGCAGTGCTAGAGCCGGGAGTAGCGGGTTCCAAGAGACCCAGTACTTC. It translates to CSARAGSSGFQETQYF.

This clonotype was detected many times. The chain uses TRBV20-1 and TRBJ2-3; tentative D call: TRBD2 (7 bases). Germline V gene lookup returns CDR1 DFQATT and CDR2 SNEGSKA (reference sequence). The V end lost 4 bases, the J end lost 2 bases, and 19 bases lay between the germline ends. The CDR3 extends over 16 amino acids. CDR3 sequence (DNA): TGCAGTGCTACCTGGGGGGGGGGGGCCAACACAGATACGCAGTATTTT. Translation gives CSATWGGGANTDTQYF.

This clonotype was seen a handful of times. This chain connects TRBV12-3 or TRBV12-4 to TRBJ2-3; 12 bases line up with TRBD1. Trimming at V came to 3 bases and at J to 5 bases, leaving 3 bases not matched to a gene. This CDR3 has 15 residues. The CDR3 protein is CASSLGQGAKDTQYF. The DNA of the CDR3 is TGTGCCAGCAGTTTGGGACAGGGGGCAAAAGATACGCAGTATTTT.

This clonotype was observed at least ten times. V usage is TRBV3-1 and J usage is TRBJ2-5, with 7 bases matching TRBD2. The CDR3 runs to 14 residues. Germline trimming cut 6 bases from V and 2 bases from J; bases unmatched to any gene: 6. Germline loops: CDR1 LGHDT, CDR2 YNNKEL (reference sequence). The CDR3 reads CASRGVGGQETQYF. CDR3 nucleotide sequence: TGTGCCAGCAGAGGGGTGGGGGGGCAAGAGACCCAGTACTTC.

This rearrangement joins TRBV11-2 to TRBJ2-5; unclear D gene. Between the trimmed V and J ends, which lost 5 bases and 5 bases, there was a span of 12 bases. The CDR3 loop spans 13 amino acids. Germline CDR1 and CDR2: SGHAT and FQNNGV. The CDR3 protein is CASSPFTWETQYF. CDR3 DNA: TGTGCCAGCAGCCCCTTTACATGGGAGACCCAGTACTTC. Complete variable domain (other parts from reference TRBV11-2 and TRBJ2-5): EAGVAQSPRYKIIEKRQSVAFWCNPISGHATLYWYQQILGQGPKLLIQFQNNGVVDDSQLPKDRFSAERLKGVDSTLKIQPAKLEDSAVYLCASSPFTWETQYFGPGTRLLVL.

The chain is built from TRBV29-1 and TRBJ2-3; TRBD2 matches at 9 bases. The CDR3 runs 18 residues. CDR1 is SQVTM and CDR2 is ANQGSEA in the germline V gene. V dropped 0 bases and J dropped 4; count of bases not matched to a gene: 14. CDR3: CSVEDLGAAGGSADTQYF. The DNA for the CDR3 is TGCAGCGTTGAAGACCTGGGGGCGGCGGGAGGGTCCGCAGATACGCAGTATTTT.

This clonotype was picked up many times. This chain connects TRBV14 to TRBJ2-5; D not certain. Germline values: CDR1 SGHDN, CDR2 FVKESK. The CDR3 is made up of 13 amino acids. V lost 1 base, J lost 4 bases, and 7 bases lay in between. In DNA, the CDR3 is TGTGCCAGCAGCCAAGCCCCGGGAGAGACCCAGTACTTC. It is translated as CASSQAPGETQYF. The full variable domain, rest sourced from reference TRBV14 and TRBJ2-5, is EAGVTQFPSHSVIEKGQTVTLRCDPISGHDNLYWYRRVMGKEIKFLLHFVKESKQDESGMPNNRFLAERTGGTYSTLKVQPAELEDSGVYFCASSQAPGETQYFGPGTRLLVL.

The V gene is TRBV7-2, the J gene TRBJ2-6; tentatively, D is TRBD1 (7 bases). The CDR3 has 16 amino acids. Germline CDR1 reads SGHTA; CDR2 reads FQGNSA. Trimming removed 5 bases from V and 0 bases from J, with 11 bases in between. For the CDR3, the DNA is TGTGCCAGCAGCCCAGGGGGGACCTCTGGGGCCAACGTCCTGACTTTC. Translation gives CASSPGGTSGANVLTF.

In this sample, this clonotype turned up many times. The chain recombines TRBV12-3 or TRBV12-4 with TRBJ1-4, with TRBD1 as a possible D gene (5 bases). V dropped 5 bases and J dropped 12 bases, with 13 bases sitting between them. The CDR3 has 12 residues. CDR3 coding DNA: TGTGCCAGCAGTCCTCAGGTGGGGGAACTGTTTTTT. Translation gives CASSPQVGELFF.

The chain is built from TRBV20-1 and TRBJ2-3; 8 bases line up with TRBD2. Germline trimming cut 6 bases from V and 1 base from J; bases unmatched to any gene: 12. Germline V gives CDR1 DFQATT, CDR2 SNEGSKA (reference sequence). This CDR3 is 16 amino acids long. The CDR3 is CSAHRTGGARTDTQYF. CDR3 nucleotides: TGCAGTGCCCATAGAACCGGGGGGGCCCGCACAGATACGCAGTATTTT.

This chain connects TRBV6-1 to TRBJ2-6; 11 nucleotides agree with TRBD1. Per the germline V gene, CDR1 is MNHNS and CDR2 is SASEGT. The CDR3 sequence is 19 residues long. Germline trimming cut 4 bases from V and 2 bases from J; bases unmatched to any gene: 10. The CDR3 DNA follows: TGTGCCAGCAGTGGCCCGGACAGGGGGCGGCAGCCTGGGGCCAACGTCCTGACTTTC. This codes for CASSGPDRGRQPGANVLTF.

The chain has TRBV6-1 and TRBJ2-1; TRBD2 agrees at 8 bases. This CDR3 comprises 15 residues. After removal of 7 bases from V and 7 bases from J, the junction contained 12 bases not matched to a gene. CDR1 is MNHNS, CDR2 SASEGT, per germline. CDR3 loop: CASTEPGTRGNEQFF. CDR3 in DNA: TGTGCCAGCACCGAACCCGGGACTAGGGGAAATGAGCAGTTCTTC.

A note on this clonotype: One end of the junction fails to match germline, which may point to a read error. The chain joins TRBV24-1 to TRBJ1-6; D might be TRBD1 (6 bases). The CDR3 has 14 residues. Germline V CDR1 and CDR2: KGHDR, SFDVKD. The CDR3 DNA reads TGTGCCAGCAGTTTCTACAGGGATAATTCACCCCTCCACTTT. Amino acids: CASSFYRDNSPLHF.

V is TRBV13 and J is TRBJ2-1; 11 nucleotides align to TRBD2. The CDR3 is 17 residues long. The germline V gene encodes CDR1 PRHDT and CDR2 FYEKMQ (reference sequence). J gave up 7 bases and V 1 base, and 9 bases lay outside the gene matches. CDR3 sequence reads: CASSLEAGTSGRNEQFF. The CDR3, as DNA: TGTGCCAGCAGCTTAGAAGCAGGGACTAGCGGACGAAATGAGCAGTTCTTC.